Below, one T cell receptor beta chain is given with its context. This entry is derived from a study of shared clonotypes between healthy human individuals. The CDR3 spans 14 residues. CDR1 and CDR2 from the germline V gene are SGHRS and YFSETQ. V shed 4 bases and J shed 2 bases, with 9 bases lying between them. Assay used: immunoSEQ multiplex PCR; TCRdb lists only in-frame clones, some missing. Here the sample spans under 550,000 clones, almost 97% being singletons. The clonotype comes from a woman in her 30s in good health. This chain uses TRBV5-1 with TRBJ2-2; tentatively, D is TRBD2 (6 bases). The specimen sequenced was naive CD4+ T cells sorted from blood. Sample subset: CD45RA+ positively selected. For the CDR3, the DNA is TGCGCCAGCAGCCGGGACTCAAACACCGGGGAGCTGTTTTTT. Translating gives CASSRDSNTGELFF. Looking up the rest from reference TRBV5-1 and TRBJ2-2 gives the full variable domain: KAGVTQTPRYLIKTRGQQVTLSCSPISGHRSVSWYQQTPGQGLQFLFEYFSETQRNKGNFPGRFSGRQFSNSRSEMNVSTLELGDSALYLCASSRDSNTGELFFGEGSRLTVL.